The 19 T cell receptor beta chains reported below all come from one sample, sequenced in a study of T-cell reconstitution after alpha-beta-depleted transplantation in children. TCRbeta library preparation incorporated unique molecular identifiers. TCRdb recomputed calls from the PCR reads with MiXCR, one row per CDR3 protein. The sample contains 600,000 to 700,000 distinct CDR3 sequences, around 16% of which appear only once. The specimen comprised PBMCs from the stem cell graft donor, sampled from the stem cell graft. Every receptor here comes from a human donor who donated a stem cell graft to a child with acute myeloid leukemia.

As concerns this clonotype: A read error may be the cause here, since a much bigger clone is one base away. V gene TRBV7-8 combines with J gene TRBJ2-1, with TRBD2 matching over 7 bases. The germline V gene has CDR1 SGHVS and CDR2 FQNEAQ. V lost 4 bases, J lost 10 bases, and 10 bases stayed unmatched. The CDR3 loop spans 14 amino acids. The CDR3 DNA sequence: TGTGCCAGCAGCTCCCTAGCGGTGGGGCGGGAGCAGTTCTTC. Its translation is CASSSLAVGREQFF.

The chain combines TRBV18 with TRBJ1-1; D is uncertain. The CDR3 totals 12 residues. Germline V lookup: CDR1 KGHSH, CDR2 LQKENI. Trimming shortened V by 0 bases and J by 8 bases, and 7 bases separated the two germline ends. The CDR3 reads CASSPPTQEAFF. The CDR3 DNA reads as TGTGCCAGCTCACCACCGACACAAGAAGCTTTCTTT.

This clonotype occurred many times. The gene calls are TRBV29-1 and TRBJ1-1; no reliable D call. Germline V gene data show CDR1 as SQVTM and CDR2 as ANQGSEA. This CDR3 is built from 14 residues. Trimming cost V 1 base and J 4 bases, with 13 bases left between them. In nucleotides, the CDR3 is TGCAGCGTTGAAGTACGGGTGTCGGGCACTGAAGCTTTCTTT. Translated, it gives CSVEVRVSGTEAFF.

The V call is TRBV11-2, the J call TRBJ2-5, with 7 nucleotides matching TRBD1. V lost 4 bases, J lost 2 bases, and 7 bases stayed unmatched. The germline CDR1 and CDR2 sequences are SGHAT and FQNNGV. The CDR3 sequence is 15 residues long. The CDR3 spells CASSSYPGQQETQYF. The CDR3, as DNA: TGTGCCAGCAGCTCGTACCCGGGACAGCAAGAGACCCAGTACTTC.

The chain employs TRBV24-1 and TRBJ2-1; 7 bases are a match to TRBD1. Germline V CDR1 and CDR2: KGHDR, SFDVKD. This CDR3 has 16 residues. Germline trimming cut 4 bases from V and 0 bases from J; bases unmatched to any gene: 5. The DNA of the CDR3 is TGTGCCACCAGTGAGGTGACAGGGAACTCCTACAATGAGCAGTTCTTC. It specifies CATSEVTGNSYNEQFF.

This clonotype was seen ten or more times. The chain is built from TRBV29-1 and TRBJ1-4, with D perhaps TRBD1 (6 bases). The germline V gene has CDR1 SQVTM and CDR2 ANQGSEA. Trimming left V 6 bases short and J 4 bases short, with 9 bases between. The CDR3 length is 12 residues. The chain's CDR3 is CSVGQSNEKLFF. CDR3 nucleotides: TGCAGCGTAGGACAGAGTAATGAAAAACTGTTTTTT.

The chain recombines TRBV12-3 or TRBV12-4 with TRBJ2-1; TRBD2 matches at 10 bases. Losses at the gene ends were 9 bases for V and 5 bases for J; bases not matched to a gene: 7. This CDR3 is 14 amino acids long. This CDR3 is CASYGLAAHNEQFF. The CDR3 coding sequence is TGTGCCAGTTATGGACTAGCGGCACACAATGAGCAGTTCTTC.

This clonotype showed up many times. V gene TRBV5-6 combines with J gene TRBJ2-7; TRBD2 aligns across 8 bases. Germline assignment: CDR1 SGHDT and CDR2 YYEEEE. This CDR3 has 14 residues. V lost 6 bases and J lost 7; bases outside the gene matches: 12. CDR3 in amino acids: CASTPGGGLEEQYF. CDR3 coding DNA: TGTGCCAGCACCCCGGGGGGGGGTCTAGAGGAGCAGTACTTC.

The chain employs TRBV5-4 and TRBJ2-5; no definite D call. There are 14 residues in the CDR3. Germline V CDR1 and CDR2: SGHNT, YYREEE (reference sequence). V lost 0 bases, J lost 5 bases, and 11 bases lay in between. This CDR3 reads CASSLERYYETQYF. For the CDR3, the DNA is TGTGCCAGCAGCTTGGAACGGTATTACGAGACCCAGTACTTC.

CDR3 region: CASSSDDRGLHPETQYF. The DNA for the CDR3 is TGTGCCAGCAGTTCGGACGACAGGGGTTTGCACCCGGAGACCCAGTACTTC. This chain links TRBV12-3 or TRBV12-4 with TRBJ2-5; 8 bases map to TRBD1. This CDR3 region has 17 residues. V was pared by 4 bases and J by 5 bases, with 15 bases of the junction left unmatched.

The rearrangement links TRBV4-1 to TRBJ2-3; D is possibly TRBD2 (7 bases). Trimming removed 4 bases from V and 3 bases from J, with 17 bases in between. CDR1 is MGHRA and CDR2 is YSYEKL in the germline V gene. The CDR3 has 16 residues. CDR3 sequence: CASSLEGGGRTDTQYF. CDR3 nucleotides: TGCGCCAGCAGCCTAGAGGGGGGGGGACGGACAGATACGCAGTATTTT.

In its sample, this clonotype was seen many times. CDR3 nucleotide sequence: TGTGCCAGCAGCTTAAGGTGGGGGGCAGGGGGCAACGAGCAGTACTTC. Protein product: CASSLRWGAGGNEQYF. The chain is built from TRBV7-2 and TRBJ2-7, with 8 bases identical to TRBD1. Germline-derived CDR1 and CDR2 are SGHTA and FQGNSA. V dropped 2 bases and J dropped 5; count of bases not matched to a gene: 11. The CDR3 loop spans 16 amino acids.

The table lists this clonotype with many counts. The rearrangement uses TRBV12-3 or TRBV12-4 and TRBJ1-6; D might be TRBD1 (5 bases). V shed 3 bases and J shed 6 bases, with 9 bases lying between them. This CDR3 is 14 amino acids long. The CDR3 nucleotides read TGTGCCAGCAGTTTCGGACAAGTTAATTCACCCCTCCACTTT. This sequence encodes CASSFGQVNSPLHF.

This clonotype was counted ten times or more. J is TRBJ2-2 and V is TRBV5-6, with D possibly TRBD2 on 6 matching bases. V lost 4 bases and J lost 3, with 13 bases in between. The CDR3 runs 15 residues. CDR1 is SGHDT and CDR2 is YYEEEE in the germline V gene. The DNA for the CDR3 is TGTGCCAGCAGCCCAGGCGGAGGGGACACCGGGGAGCTGTTTTTT. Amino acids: CASSPGGGDTGELFF.

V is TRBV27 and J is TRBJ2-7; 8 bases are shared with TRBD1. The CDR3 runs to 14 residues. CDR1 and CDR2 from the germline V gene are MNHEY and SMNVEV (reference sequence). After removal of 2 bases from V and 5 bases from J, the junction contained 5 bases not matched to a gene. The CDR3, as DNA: TGTGCCAGCAGTTTAATCGGACAGGGCCACGAGCAGTACTTC. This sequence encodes CASSLIGQGHEQYF.

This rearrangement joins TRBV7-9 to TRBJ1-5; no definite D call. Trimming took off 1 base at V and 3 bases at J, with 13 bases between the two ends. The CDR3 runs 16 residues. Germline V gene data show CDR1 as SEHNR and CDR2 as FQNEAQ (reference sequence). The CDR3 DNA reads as TGTGCCAGCAGCTTAGTAGTAGGGCTGCACAATCAGCCCCAGCATTTT. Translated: CASSLVVGLHNQPQHF. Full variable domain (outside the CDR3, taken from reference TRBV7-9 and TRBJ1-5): DTGVSQNPRHKITKRGQNVTFRCDPISEHNRLYWYRQTLGQGPEFLTYFQNEAQLEKSRLLSDRFSAERPKGSFSTLEIQRTEQGDSAMYLCASSLVVGLHNQPQHFGDGTRLSIL.

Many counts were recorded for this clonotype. The CDR3 sequence is CSARRRVSSYNSPLHF. CDR3 sequence (DNA): TGCAGTGCCAGGAGGAGAGTTAGCTCCTATAATTCACCCCTCCACTTT. The chain uses TRBV20-1 and TRBJ1-6; D not resolved. V was cut by 6 bases and J by 0 bases, with 15 bases left in between. CDR3 length: 16 residues. From germline, CDR1 is DFQATT and CDR2 SNEGSKA (reference sequence).

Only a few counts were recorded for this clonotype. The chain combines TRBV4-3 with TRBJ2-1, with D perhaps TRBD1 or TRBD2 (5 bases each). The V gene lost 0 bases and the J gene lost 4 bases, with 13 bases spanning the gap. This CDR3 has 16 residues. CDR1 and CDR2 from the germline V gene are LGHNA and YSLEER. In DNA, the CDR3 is TGCGCCAGCAGCCAAGATTTGGGGGATATTTACAATGAGCAGTTCTTC. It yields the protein CASSQDLGDIYNEQFF.

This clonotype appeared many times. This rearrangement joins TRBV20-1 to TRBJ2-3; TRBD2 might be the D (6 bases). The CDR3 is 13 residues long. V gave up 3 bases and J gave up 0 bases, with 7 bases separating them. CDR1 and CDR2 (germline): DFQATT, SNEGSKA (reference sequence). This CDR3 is CSARRGSTDTQYF. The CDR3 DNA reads TGCAGTGCTAGGCGGGGCAGCACAGATACGCAGTATTTT.